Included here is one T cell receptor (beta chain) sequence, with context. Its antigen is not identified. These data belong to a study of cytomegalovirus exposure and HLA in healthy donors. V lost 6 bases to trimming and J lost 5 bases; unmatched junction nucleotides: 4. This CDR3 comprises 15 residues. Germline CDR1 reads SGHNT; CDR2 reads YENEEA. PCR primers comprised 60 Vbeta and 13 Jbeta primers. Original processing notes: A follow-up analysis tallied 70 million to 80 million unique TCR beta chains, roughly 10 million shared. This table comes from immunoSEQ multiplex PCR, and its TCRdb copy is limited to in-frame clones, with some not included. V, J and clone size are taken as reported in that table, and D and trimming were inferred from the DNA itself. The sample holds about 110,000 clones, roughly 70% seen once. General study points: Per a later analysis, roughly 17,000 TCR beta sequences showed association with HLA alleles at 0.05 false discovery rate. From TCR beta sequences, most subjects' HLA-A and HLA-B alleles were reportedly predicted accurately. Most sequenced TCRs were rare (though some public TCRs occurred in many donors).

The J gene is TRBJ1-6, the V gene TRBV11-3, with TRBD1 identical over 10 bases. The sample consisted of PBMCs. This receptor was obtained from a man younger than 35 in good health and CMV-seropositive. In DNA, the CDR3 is TGTGCCAGCAGACCTGGACAGGGGGATAATTCACCCCTCCACTTT. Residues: CASRPGQGDNSPLHF.